What follows is one TCR beta chain and its context. This CDR3 comprises 16 residues. Trimming stripped 0 bases from V and 1 base from J, with 13 bases between. Germline V gene data show CDR1 as MGHRA and CDR2 as YSYEKL. These data belong to a study of blood T cell repertoires in COVID-19. Overall study context: Acute and convalescent COVID-19 specimens originated in the United States, Italy and Spain. T cells, B-cell-depleted T cells, or PBMCs supplied cDNA or gDNA.

Original data processing: Cell counts per sample came from amplifying reference gene primers. Here immunoSEQ multiplex PCR was the method, and the copy in TCRdb shows in-frame clones only, minus some. V and J calls and clone size are given by that table; D and trimming were obtained from the DNA. The sample has 130,000 to 150,000 clones, approximately 80% seen once. Sequencing was done on a sample of peripheral blood. This clonotype was sampled from a human donor in a cohort sampled during active COVID-19. The chain uses TRBV4-1 and TRBJ2-7, with D possibly TRBD2 on 5 matching bases. The CDR3 protein is CASSQDLGEPSYEQYF. In DNA form, the CDR3 reads TGCGCCAGCAGCCAAGATCTTGGGGAGCCTTCCTACGAGCAGTACTTC.